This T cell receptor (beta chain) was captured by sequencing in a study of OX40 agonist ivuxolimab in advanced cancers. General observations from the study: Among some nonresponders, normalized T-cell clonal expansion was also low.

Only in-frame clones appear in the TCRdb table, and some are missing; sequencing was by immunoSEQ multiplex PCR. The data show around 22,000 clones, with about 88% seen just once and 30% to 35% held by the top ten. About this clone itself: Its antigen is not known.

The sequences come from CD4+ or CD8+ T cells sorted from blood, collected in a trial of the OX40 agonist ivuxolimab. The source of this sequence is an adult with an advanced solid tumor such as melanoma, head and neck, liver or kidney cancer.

The CDR3 DNA is TGTGCCAGCAGTTTAACCACTAGCGGGAGGCGCGAGCAGTACTTC. Translating it yields CASSLTTSGRREQYF. The chain couples TRBV27 to TRBJ2-7; 12 nucleotides agree with TRBD2. The V and J ends lost 2 bases and 6 bases, in that order; junction bases with no gene match: 5. The CDR3 spans 15 residues. Germline V gene data show CDR1 as MNHEY and CDR2 as SMNVEV (reference sequence).